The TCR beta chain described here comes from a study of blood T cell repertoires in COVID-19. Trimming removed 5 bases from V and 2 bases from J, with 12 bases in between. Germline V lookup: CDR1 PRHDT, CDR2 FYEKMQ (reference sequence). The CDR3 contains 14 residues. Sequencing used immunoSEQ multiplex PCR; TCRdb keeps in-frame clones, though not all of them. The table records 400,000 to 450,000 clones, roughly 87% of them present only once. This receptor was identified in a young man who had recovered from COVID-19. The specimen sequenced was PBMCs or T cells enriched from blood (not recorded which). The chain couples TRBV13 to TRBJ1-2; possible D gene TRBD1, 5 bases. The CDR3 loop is CASSLRVGNYGYTF. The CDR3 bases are TGTGCCAGCAGCCTCAGGGTGGGCAACTATGGCTACACCTTC.